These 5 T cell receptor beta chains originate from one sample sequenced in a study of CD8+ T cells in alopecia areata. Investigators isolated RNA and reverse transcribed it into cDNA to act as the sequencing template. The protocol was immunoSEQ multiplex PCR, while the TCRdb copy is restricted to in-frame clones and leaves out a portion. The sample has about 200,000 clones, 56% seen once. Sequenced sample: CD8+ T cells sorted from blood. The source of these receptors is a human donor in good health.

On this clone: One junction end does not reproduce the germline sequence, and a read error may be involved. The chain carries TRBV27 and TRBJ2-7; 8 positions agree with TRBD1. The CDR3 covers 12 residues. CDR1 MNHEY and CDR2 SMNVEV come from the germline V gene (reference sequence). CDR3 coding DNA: TGTGCCAGCAGTCCTTCCAGGGGGCCCATGGACTTC. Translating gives CASSPSRGPMDF.

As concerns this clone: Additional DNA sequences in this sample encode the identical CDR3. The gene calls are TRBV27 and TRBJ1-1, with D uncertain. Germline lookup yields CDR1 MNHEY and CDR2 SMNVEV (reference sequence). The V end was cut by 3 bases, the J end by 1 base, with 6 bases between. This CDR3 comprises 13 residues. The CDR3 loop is CASSLGRNTEAFF. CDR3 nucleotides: TGTGCCAGCAGTTTGGGCAGGAACACTGAAGCTTTCTTT.

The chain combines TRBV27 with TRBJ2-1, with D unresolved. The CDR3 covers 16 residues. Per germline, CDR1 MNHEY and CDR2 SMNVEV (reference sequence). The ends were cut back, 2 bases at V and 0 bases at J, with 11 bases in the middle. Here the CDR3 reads CASSLGWRRSYNEQFF. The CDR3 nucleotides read TGTGCCAGCAGTTTAGGTTGGCGCCGCTCCTACAATGAGCAGTTCTTC.

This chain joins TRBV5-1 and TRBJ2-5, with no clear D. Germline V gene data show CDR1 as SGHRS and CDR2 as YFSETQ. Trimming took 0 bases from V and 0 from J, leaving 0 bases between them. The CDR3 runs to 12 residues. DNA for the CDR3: TGCGCCAGCAGCTTGGACCAAGAGACCCAGTACTTC. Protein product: CASSLDQETQYF.

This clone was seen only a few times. As DNA, the CDR3 is TGTGCCAGTAGCCCGGACAGGACGATCGCTAACTATGGCTACACCTTC. It specifies CASSPDRTIANYGYTF. The V gene is TRBV19, the J gene TRBJ1-2, with 7 bases matching TRBD1. The CDR3 sequence is 16 residues long. With V trimmed by 6 bases and J by 0 bases, 10 bases remained unmatched. Germline V gene sequence: CDR1 LNHDA, CDR2 SQIVND (reference sequence).